The next 31 T cell receptor beta chains were all read from a single sample in a study of beta chain features in type 1 diabetes. What was sequenced were expressed TCRB transcripts, since all of the isolated RNA had been reverse transcribed. The assay was immunoSEQ multiplex PCR, and TCRdb's table has in-frame clones only and misses some. The sample holds about 150,000 clones, more than 9.5% seen once. Material for sequencing was central memory CD4+ T cells from blood. Source of these receptors: a man aged 18 to 35 in good health.

This clone turned up a few times. The chain joins TRBV5-4 to TRBJ2-1, with a tentative D call TRBD2 (5 bases). Germline values: CDR1 SGHNT, CDR2 YYREEE (reference sequence). The CDR3 covers 15 residues. V gave up 0 bases and J gave up 4 bases, with 11 bases separating them. For the CDR3, the DNA is TGTGCCAGCAGCTTGGGAGCGGAATTATACAATGAGCAGTTCTTC. Its translation: CASSLGAELYNEQFF.

This clone was seen more than once but under ten times. V and J are TRBV2 and TRBJ1-5, with 7 positions matching TRBD1. Per the germline V gene, CDR1 is SNHLY and CDR2 is FYNNEI. J was trimmed by 6 bases and V by 4 bases; bases with no gene match: 9. The CDR3 spans 15 residues. CDR3 sequence: CASSAGTERAQPQHF. CDR3 nucleotides: TGTGCCAGCAGTGCAGGGACAGAGAGGGCTCAGCCCCAGCATTTT.

The table lists this clone with a few counts. The chain joins TRBV29-1 to TRBJ2-1; D possibly corresponds to TRBD1 (5 bases). The V end lost 2 bases, the J end lost 8 bases, and 13 bases lay between the germline ends. The CDR3 runs 13 residues. Germline CDR1 is SQVTM and CDR2 is ANQGSEA. The CDR3, as DNA: TGCAGCGTTGAACAACAGGTCGCCCATGAGCAGTTCTTC. Translated, it gives CSVEQQVAHEQFF.

This clone turned up a few times. The chain carries TRBV29-1 and TRBJ1-5, with D hard to call. This CDR3 comprises 16 residues. Trimming removed 6 bases at V and 2 bases at J, with 20 bases between. The germline V gene has CDR1 SQVTM and CDR2 ANQGSEA. In DNA form, the CDR3 reads TGCAGCGTCCGAGGATTTGAGGGTGGGGGCAATCAGCCCCAGCATTTT. Translation gives CSVRGFEGGGNQPQHF.

The chain joins TRBV4-2 to TRBJ2-7; the D call may be TRBD1 or TRBD2 (6 bases each). The CDR3 extends over 15 amino acids. Germline-derived CDR1 and CDR2 are LGHNA and YNFKEQ. V lost 4 bases to trimming and J lost 3 bases, with 16 bases between them. Here the CDR3 DNA reads TGTGCCAGCAGCCCGGGGGCTAGCGATTACTACGAGCAGTACTTC. This sequence encodes CASSPGASDYYEQYF.

V is TRBV4-2 and J is TRBJ2-7; D might be TRBD2 (6 bases). Trimming shortened V by 4 bases and J by 4 bases, and 17 bases separated the two germline ends. The CDR3 runs to 15 residues. From germline, CDR1 is LGHNA and CDR2 YNFKEQ. The CDR3 DNA sequence: TGTGCCAGCAGCCCGGGGAGGCCAGGGTCTTACGAGCAGTACTTC. It encodes CASSPGRPGSYEQYF.

This clone showed up just a few times. The rearrangement joins TRBV7-9 to TRBJ2-5; possible D gene TRBD2, 6 bases. Trimming shortened V by 1 base and J by 2 bases, and 11 bases separated the two germline ends. CDR3 length equals 15 residues. Looked up from germline, CDR1 is SEHNR and CDR2 is FQNEAQ (reference sequence). CDR3 loop: CASSLDGGTQETQYF. For the CDR3, the DNA is TGTGCCAGCAGCTTAGATGGCGGGACGCAAGAGACCCAGTACTTC.

The chain has TRBV27 and TRBJ2-1; possible D gene TRBD1, 5 bases. Germline values: CDR1 MNHEY, CDR2 SMNVEV (reference sequence). V was pared by 0 bases and J by 2 bases, with 8 bases between. This CDR3 contains 15 residues. CDR3 in DNA: TGTGCCAGCAGTTTATCTGTCAGGGCCTACAATGAGCAGTTCTTC. Translating gives CASSLSVRAYNEQFF.

The V gene is TRBV5-4, the J gene TRBJ1-2; D is ambiguous. V gave up 5 bases and J gave up 4 bases, with 12 bases separating them. This CDR3 comprises 13 residues. Germline CDR1 SGHNT, CDR2 YYREEE (reference sequence). Written as DNA, the CDR3 is TGTGCCAGCAGGCCGACGGATGTCTATGGCTACACCTTC. It specifies CASRPTDVYGYTF.

This rearrangement joins TRBV29-1 to TRBJ2-7; 8 nucleotides agree with TRBD2. The junction had 11 bases not matched to a gene; V was cut back by 3 bases and J by 7 bases. Germline-derived CDR1 and CDR2 are SQVTM and ANQGSEA. The CDR3 contains 14 residues. In DNA form, the CDR3 reads TGCAGCGTTGACTTAAGTGCGGGAGGTCGGGAGCAGTACTTC. Protein sequence: CSVDLSAGGREQYF.

The chain recombines TRBV30 with TRBJ2-7; weak D call: TRBD1 (5 bases). This CDR3 is 13 amino acids long. CDR1 GTSNPN and CDR2 SVGIG come from the germline V gene (reference sequence). The ends were cut back, 4 bases at V and 6 bases at J, with 16 bases in the middle. In nucleotides, the CDR3 is TGTGCCTGGAATCACAGGACCTCCGGCGAGCAGTACTTC. Translating gives CAWNHRTSGEQYF.

This clone showed up just a few times. The chain carries TRBV28 and TRBJ2-3; a possible D gene is TRBD2 (6 bases). CDR3 length equals 15 residues. The V gene's germline CDR1 is MDHEN and CDR2 SYDVKM. The ends were cut back, 6 bases at V and 3 bases at J, with 16 bases in the middle. The CDR3 DNA sequence: TGTGCCAGCAGCCTCTCAGGGACTGGTACAGATACGCAGTATTTT. Its translation is CASSLSGTGTDTQYF.

This sequence joins TRBV28 and TRBJ2-1; D unclear. The CDR3 runs to 11 residues. Trimming took 6 bases from V and 7 from J, leaving 7 bases between them. Germline CDR1 is MDHEN and CDR2 is SYDVKM. CDR3 nucleotide sequence: TGTGCCAGCAGGTCCCAGAATGAGCAGTTCTTC. It is translated as CASRSQNEQFF.

This clone was detected a few times. The chain employs TRBV9 and TRBJ2-1; 14 nucleotides align to TRBD2. With V trimmed by 3 bases and J by 8 bases, 7 bases remained unmatched. Per the germline V gene, CDR1 is SGDLS and CDR2 is YYNGEE. The CDR3 extends over 16 amino acids. The CDR3 DNA is TGTGCCAGCAGCGCCGCCGGGACTAGCGGGAGCGATGAGCAGTTCTTC. Translated: CASSAAGTSGSDEQFF.

In this sample, this clone turned up a few times. The CDR3 DNA follows: TGCGCCAGCAGCCAAGAAGGCGCCAGGCGAGGGGAGCAGTACTTC. Its translation is CASSQEGARRGEQYF. This sequence joins TRBV4-1 and TRBJ2-7; possible D gene TRBD2, 5 bases. The CDR3 covers 15 residues. The V gene lost 0 bases and the J gene lost 7 bases, with 16 bases spanning the gap. From germline, CDR1 is MGHRA and CDR2 YSYEKL.

This clone was detected a few times. The J gene is TRBJ2-7, the V gene TRBV7-9; D may be TRBD2 (5 bases). CDR1 and CDR2 from the germline V gene are SEHNR and FQNEAQ (reference sequence). The CDR3 extends over 14 amino acids. The V and J ends lost 6 bases and 7 bases respectively, with 19 bases between them. The CDR3 reads CASRGIGGPLEQYF. The DNA of the CDR3 is TGTGCCAGCAGAGGTATCGGCGGGCCTCTGGAGCAGTACTTC.

This clone turned up a few times. This sequence joins TRBV28 and TRBJ1-5; D remains unclear. The CDR3 consists of 14 residues. Germline V gene lookup returns CDR1 MDHEN and CDR2 SYDVKM. V lost 5 bases to trimming and J lost 7 bases, with 15 bases between them. The CDR3 loop is CASSPGRAEQPQHF. In DNA, the CDR3 is TGTGCCAGCAGTCCAGGTCGCGCGGAGCAGCCCCAGCATTTT. The full variable domain, its missing parts supplied by reference TRBV28 and TRBJ1-5, is DVKVTQSSRYLVKRTGEKVFLECVQDMDHENMFWYRQDPGLGLRLIYFSYDVKMKEKGDIPEGYSVSREKKERFSLILESASTNQTSMYLCASSPGRAEQPQHFGDGTRLSIL.

This clone turned up a few times. The V call is TRBV7-3, the J call TRBJ1-2; D perhaps matches TRBD1 (5 bases). V was cut by 5 bases and J by 8 bases, with 15 bases left in between. This CDR3 contains 13 residues. CDR1 is SGHTA, CDR2 FQGTGA, per germline. The CDR3 region is CASSPAPWDGYTF. As DNA, the CDR3 is TGTGCCAGCAGCCCGGCACCCTGGGACGGCTACACCTTC.

In this sample, this clone turned up a few times. The chain joins TRBV9 to TRBJ2-5, with D perhaps being TRBD1 or TRBD2 (7 bases each). CDR1 is SGDLS and CDR2 is YYNGEE in the germline V gene. This CDR3 is built from 15 residues. V was clipped by 4 bases and J by 5 bases, with 18 bases between them. CDR3 nucleotide sequence: TGTGCCAGCAGCCCTCAACAGGGGAGGGGGGAGACCCAGTACTTC. This translates into CASSPQQGRGETQYF.

On this clone itself: The same CDR3 also results from other DNA sequences found in this sample. The chain employs TRBV5-1 and TRBJ2-1; D is ambiguous. V lost 2 bases, J lost 1 base, and 7 bases lay in between. Germline V gene data show CDR1 as SGHRS and CDR2 as YFSETQ. The CDR3 contains 14 residues. The CDR3 DNA sequence: TGCGCCAGCAGCTTAGGGCAGTCCTACAATGAGCAGTTCTTC. Translation gives CASSLGQSYNEQFF.

This clone has just a few counts. As DNA, the CDR3 is TGTGCCAGCAGCAAAGCCTGGACCTATCAGCCCCAGCATTTT. Protein product: CASSKAWTYQPQHF. This chain uses TRBV21-1 with TRBJ1-5. TRBV21-1 is described as a pseudogene. This CDR3 contains 14 residues.

Concerning this clone: Other nucleotide sequences in the sample specify the same CDR3. V and J are TRBV5-6 and TRBJ2-5; the D is unclear. V was clipped by 1 base and J by 4 bases, with 8 bases between them. CDR3 size: 13 residues. Germline-derived CDR1 and CDR2 are SGHDT and YYEEEE. This CDR3 is CASSLRSGETQYF. In nucleotides, the CDR3 is TGTGCCAGCAGCTTGAGATCAGGAGAGACCCAGTACTTC.

The rearrangement joins TRBV20-1 to TRBJ1-1; D uncertain. V was cut by 7 bases and J by 4 bases, with 4 bases left in between. From germline, CDR1 is DFQATT and CDR2 SNEGSKA (reference sequence). This CDR3 spans 9 amino acids. CDR3 nucleotide sequence: TGCAGTGGATTCACTGAAGCTTTCTTT. This gives the protein CSGFTEAFF.

The rearrangement uses TRBV7-2 and TRBJ2-3, with 7 bases matching TRBD2. The CDR3 has 16 residues. Germline V gene lookup returns CDR1 SGHTA and CDR2 FQGNSA. Trimming removed 0 bases from V and 5 bases from J; junction bases left unmatched: 8. The chain's CDR3 is CASSLARHAGVDTQYF. For the CDR3, the DNA is TGTGCCAGCAGCTTAGCCAGGCATGCGGGAGTAGATACGCAGTATTTT.

This chain links TRBV6-1 with TRBJ2-4, with TRBD2 matching 7 bases. Germline V gene lookup returns CDR1 MNHNS and CDR2 SASEGT. Unmatched junction bases numbered 6, after V lost 7 bases and J lost 0 bases. The CDR3 loop spans 15 amino acids. CDR3 protein: CASTETSPAKNIQYF. In nucleotides, the CDR3 is TGTGCCAGCACCGAGACTAGCCCAGCCAAAAACATTCAGTACTTC.

The CDR3: CASSSDVDTEAFF. The CDR3 DNA is TGTGCCAGCAGCTCAGACGTGGACACTGAAGCTTTCTTT. The V call is TRBV7-2, the J call TRBJ1-1; no reliable D call. The CDR3 covers 13 residues. V was trimmed by 4 bases and J by 3 bases, leaving 9 bases between them. Germline V gives CDR1 SGHTA, CDR2 FQGNSA. Looking up the rest from reference TRBV7-2 and TRBJ1-1 gives the full variable domain: GAGVSQSPSNKVTEKGKDVELRCDPISGHTALYWYRQSLGQGLEFLIYFQGNSAPDKSGLPSDRFSAERTGGSVSTLTIQRTQQEDSAVYLCASSSDVDTEAFFGQGTRLTVV.

In this sample, this clone turned up a few times. This sequence joins TRBV6-1 and TRBJ1-1, with TRBD1 as a possible D gene (5 bases). The CDR3 loop spans 15 amino acids. V lost 6 bases, J lost 4 bases, and 18 bases lay in between. Germline CDR1 and CDR2: MNHNS and SASEGT. The CDR3 region is CASRAQLQVITEAFF. For the CDR3, the DNA is TGTGCCAGCAGGGCTCAACTACAGGTAATCACTGAAGCTTTCTTT.

Many counts were recorded for this clone. The J gene is TRBJ2-4, the V gene TRBV7-2, with D possibly being TRBD1 (5 bases). Germline CDR1 SGHTA, CDR2 FQGNSA. Trimming removed 0 bases at V and 0 bases at J, with 6 bases between. This CDR3 region has 15 residues. The CDR3 DNA reads as TGTGCCAGCAGCTTAGCGCAGGGAGCCAAAAACATTCAGTACTTC. Its translation: CASSLAQGAKNIQYF.

The chain's CDR3 is CASSPELRDKETQYF. The CDR3 nucleotides read TGTGCCAGCAGCCCGGAGTTGCGGGACAAAGAGACCCAGTACTTC. The chain recombines TRBV5-4 with TRBJ2-5; D may match TRBD1 or TRBD2 (6 bases each). The V gene's germline CDR1 is SGHNT and CDR2 YYREEE (reference sequence). This CDR3 is built from 15 residues. V lost 4 bases and J lost 3, with 16 bases in between.

V is TRBV6-5 and J is TRBJ1-2; D gene ambiguous. There are 15 residues in the CDR3. Trimming left V 6 bases short and J 7 bases short, with 21 bases between. Germline values: CDR1 MNHEY, CDR2 SVGAGI. The CDR3 DNA reads TGTGCCAGCAGACTCCGCGGCGCGGGTCTAGGTGGCTACACCTTC. Translation gives CASRLRGAGLGGYTF.

A few counts support this clone. The V call is TRBV9, the J call TRBJ2-3; no clear D. Germline V CDR1 and CDR2: SGDLS, YYNGEE. The CDR3 sequence is 14 residues long. Trimming cost V 0 bases and J 4 bases, with 9 bases left between them. In DNA form, the CDR3 reads TGTGCCAGCAGCGTAGTATCGACGGCAGATACGCAGTATTTT. It is translated as CASSVVSTADTQYF.